The 23 T cell receptor beta chains below all came from one sample that was sequenced in a study of blood T cell repertoires in COVID-19. Using immunoSEQ multiplex PCR, the repertoire was profiled, and TCRdb retains in-frame clones only, with some absent. The sample lists over 400,000 clones, over 75% occurring once. Sequencing was done on a sample of peripheral blood. These receptors came from a human donor in a cohort sampled during active COVID-19.

The rearrangement uses TRBV30 and TRBJ1-5; D not resolved. The CDR3 has 14 amino acids. Germline CDR1 GTSNPN, CDR2 SVGIG (reference sequence). Trimming removed 1 base from V and 7 bases from J, with 14 bases in between. The CDR3 bases are TGTGCCTGGAGTGGACGGGGAGGAGAGCAGCCCCAGCATTTT. Translating it yields CAWSGRGGEQPQHF.

This chain uses TRBV5-1 with TRBJ2-7, with 8 nucleotides matching TRBD2. CDR1 and CDR2 from the germline V gene are SGHRS and YFSETQ. The J segment lost 5 bases and the V segment lost 2 bases, leaving 9 bases of the junction unmatched. CDR3 size: 15 residues. CDR3 amino acids: CASSFGGGPRDEQYF. The CDR3 nucleotides are TGCGCCAGCAGCTTCGGCGGGGGGCCTCGGGACGAGCAGTACTTC.

This clone was counted between two and nine times. The genes are TRBV19 and TRBJ1-6; D uncertain. Trimming left V 4 bases short and J 7 bases short, with 8 bases between. The germline V gene encodes CDR1 LNHDA and CDR2 SQIVND (reference sequence). CDR3 size: 13 residues. The CDR3 nucleotides read TGTGCCAGTAGTAGCGGCGAGAATTCACCCCTCCACTTT. Protein: CASSSGENSPLHF.

The chain recombines TRBV27 with TRBJ1-2; TRBD1 agrees at 7 bases. The CDR3 runs 14 residues. The V and J ends lost 6 bases and 0 bases, in that order; junction bases with no gene match: 4. Germline V lookup: CDR1 MNHEY, CDR2 SMNVEV (reference sequence). For the CDR3, the DNA is TGTGCCAGCAGATCCGGGACAGCTAACTATGGCTACACCTTC. This encodes CASRSGTANYGYTF.

The gene calls are TRBV19 and TRBJ1-4; TRBD1 agrees at 9 bases. CDR1 and CDR2 from the germline V gene are LNHDA and SQIVND (reference sequence). The CDR3 is made up of 15 amino acids. The J segment lost 5 bases and the V segment lost 10 bases, leaving 11 bases of the junction unmatched. CDR3 nucleotides: TGTGCCACCCGACAGGGGGGCAACCCCAATGAAAAACTGTTTTTT. It translates to CATRQGGNPNEKLFF.

The gene calls are TRBV2 and TRBJ2-5, with 10 bases that match TRBD2. Per germline, CDR1 SNHLY and CDR2 FYNNEI. V lost 3 bases and J lost 5; bases outside the gene matches: 6. The CDR3 covers 15 residues. CDR3 nucleotides: TGTGCCAGCAGTGAGCTAGCGGGAGAAAGCGAGACCCAGTACTTC. The encoded protein is CASSELAGESETQYF.

This chain links TRBV28 with TRBJ1-2, with 8 bases matching TRBD1. This CDR3 is built from 16 residues. The junction had 14 bases not matched to a gene; V was cut back by 5 bases and J by 6 bases. CDR1 is MDHEN and CDR2 is SYDVKM in the germline V gene. The CDR3 DNA reads TGTGCCAGCAGTCCTACAGGGGGGGGCTCGAGGAATGGCTACACCTTC. Its translation: CASSPTGGGSRNGYTF.

This CDR3 is CASSWRQGGEQYF. CDR3 coding DNA: TGTGCCAGCAGCTGGCGACAGGGCGGGGAGCAGTACTTC. V is TRBV3-1 (or the pseudogene TRBV3-2) and J is TRBJ2-7, with 7 bases that match TRBD1. After removal of 5 bases from V and 7 bases from J, the junction contained 8 bases not matched to a gene. Germline-derived CDR1 and CDR2 are LGHDT and YNNKEL (reference sequence). The CDR3 spans 13 residues.

Turning to this clone: One junction end disagrees with the germline gene, perhaps due to a read error. The DNA for the CDR3 is TGTGCCAGCAGCTTTCCTCGGCGGGAAGGGGTCTTC. This gives the protein CASSFPRREGVF. The V gene is TRBV7-2, the J gene TRBJ2-1; a weak D match, TRBD2 (6 bases). Per germline, CDR1 SGHTA and CDR2 FQGNSA. The CDR3 extends over 12 amino acids.

The chain joins TRBV15 to TRBJ2-3, with 8 nucleotides matching TRBD1. The CDR3 covers 17 residues. The trim removed 0 bases at V and 0 bases at J, leaving 5 bases unmatched. The germline gives CDR1 LNHNV, CDR2 YYDKDF (reference sequence). CDR3 bases: TGTGCCACCAGCAGAGACCCCGACAGGGGTAGCACAGATACGCAGTATTTT. Translating it yields CATSRDPDRGSTDTQYF.

The chain couples TRBV7-9 to TRBJ1-3; 9 nucleotides align to TRBD1. CDR1 is SEHNR, CDR2 FQNEAQ, per germline (reference sequence). The CDR3 totals 16 residues. V lost 4 bases to trimming and J lost 3 bases; unmatched junction nucleotides: 7. CDR3 sequence: CASSSTGGHFGNTIYF. The CDR3 DNA sequence: TGTGCCAGCAGCTCTACAGGGGGCCACTTTGGAAACACCATATATTTT.

The V and J genes are TRBV5-1 and TRBJ2-1; 8 nucleotides line up with TRBD2. CDR3 size: 16 residues. In germline, CDR1 is SGHRS, CDR2 YFSETQ. V shed 1 base, J shed 4 bases, and the junction held 7 bases outside the gene matches. CDR3: CASSLNGREPYNEQFF. CDR3 DNA: TGCGCCAGCAGCTTGAACGGGAGGGAACCGTACAATGAGCAGTTCTTC. Full variable domain (outside the CDR3, taken from reference TRBV5-1 and TRBJ2-1): KAGVTQTPRYLIKTRGQQVTLSCSPISGHRSVSWYQQTPGQGLQFLFEYFSETQRNKGNFPGRFSGRQFSNSRSEMNVSTLELGDSALYLCASSLNGREPYNEQFFGPGTRLTVL.

V usage is TRBV11-2 and J usage is TRBJ2-3, with 8 positions matching TRBD2. Germline V gene sequence: CDR1 SGHAT, CDR2 FQNNGV. Unmatched junction bases numbered 5, after V lost 1 base and J lost 5 bases. This CDR3 contains 15 residues. CDR3 sequence reads: CASSLGAGGIDTQYF. The CDR3 DNA follows: TGTGCCAGCAGCTTAGGTGCGGGAGGTATAGATACGCAGTATTTT.

The chain combines TRBV15 with TRBJ1-1; a possible D gene is TRBD1 (6 bases). The germline V and J ends were trimmed by 5 bases and 4 bases, with 17 bases remaining between them. The CDR3 loop spans 15 amino acids. CDR1 and CDR2 from the germline V gene are LNHNV and YYDKDF (reference sequence). The DNA of the CDR3 is TGTGCCACCAGCCGCAACCGTCTCAGGGGCACTGAAGCTTTCTTT. Amino acids: CATSRNRLRGTEAFF.

The genes are TRBV7-8 and TRBJ2-2, with TRBD1 as a possible D gene (6 bases). The CDR3 is made up of 16 amino acids. Trimming left V 1 base short and J 7 bases short, with 16 bases between. Germline V gives CDR1 SGHVS, CDR2 FQNEAQ. Here the CDR3 reads CASSLGILVGGGELFF. The CDR3 nucleotides are TGTGCCAGCAGCTTAGGGATACTAGTAGGGGGCGGGGAGCTGTTTTTT.

This clone was observed a handful of times. The chain carries TRBV12-5 and TRBJ2-1; maybe TRBD2 (5 bases). Germline CDR1 reads LGHNT; CDR2 reads FRNRAP. Trimming pared 1 base from V and 3 bases from J, leaving 10 bases between. The CDR3 has 15 amino acids. CDR3 nucleotides: TGTGCTAGTGGTTTGGAAGTCGCGGGCTACAATGAGCAGTTCTTC. Translation gives CASGLEVAGYNEQFF.

The CDR3 sequence: CASSLGPGGGGNQPQHF. CDR3 in DNA: TGCGCCAGCAGCTTGGGTCCGGGGGGCGGCGGGAATCAGCCCCAGCATTTT. The rearrangement joins TRBV5-1 to TRBJ1-5, with a tentative D call TRBD1 (6 bases). V was clipped by 0 bases and J by 4 bases, with 17 bases between them. The CDR3 is 17 amino acids. Germline lookup yields CDR1 SGHRS and CDR2 YFSETQ. Together with reference TRBV5-1 and TRBJ1-5, the CDR3 gives the full variable domain: KAGVTQTPRYLIKTRGQQVTLSCSPISGHRSVSWYQQTPGQGLQFLFEYFSETQRNKGNFPGRFSGRQFSNSRSEMNVSTLELGDSALYLCASSLGPGGGGNQPQHFGDGTRLSIL.

The V call is TRBV9, the J call TRBJ2-1; D possibly corresponds to TRBD1 (5 bases). Germline CDR1 is SGDLS and CDR2 is YYNGEE. This CDR3 region has 16 residues. The V end lost 0 bases, the J end lost 2 bases, and 12 bases lay between the germline ends. The CDR3, as DNA: TGTGCCAGCAGCGTAGACCCCAGGGCGCCCTACAATGAGCAGTTCTTC. Its translation: CASSVDPRAPYNEQFF.

The chain recombines TRBV5-1 with TRBJ1-3; weak D call: TRBD1 (5 bases). Germline V gives CDR1 SGHRS, CDR2 YFSETQ. The CDR3 runs 17 residues. Trimming pared 5 bases from V and 0 bases from J, leaving 18 bases between. CDR3 sequence reads: CASRPSEGLNSGNTIYF. The DNA of the CDR3 is TGCGCCAGCAGACCCTCGGAGGGGCTGAACTCTGGAAACACCATATATTTT.

This sequence joins TRBV7-2 and TRBJ2-7, with D perhaps TRBD1 (6 bases). V lost 2 bases and J lost 0, with 14 bases in between. The V gene's germline CDR1 is SGHTA and CDR2 FQGNSA. This CDR3 is 16 amino acids long. The CDR3 reads CASSLFGQIDSYEQYF. The CDR3 DNA follows: TGTGCCAGCAGCTTATTTGGACAGATTGACTCCTACGAGCAGTACTTC.

The rearrangement joins TRBV7-9 to TRBJ1-3; tentatively, D is TRBD1 (5 bases). The CDR3 sequence is 15 residues long. Per the germline V gene, CDR1 is SEHNR and CDR2 is FQNEAQ (reference sequence). V was pared by 3 bases and J by 6 bases, with 15 bases between. The CDR3 loop is CASSLYRYGQNTIYF. As DNA, the CDR3 is TGTGCCAGCAGCTTGTACAGGTATGGCCAAAACACCATATATTTT.

The J gene is TRBJ1-2, the V gene TRBV27; a possible D gene is TRBD1 (6 bases). The CDR3 length is 17 residues. Trimming left V 4 bases short and J 0 bases short, with 18 bases between. Germline-derived CDR1 and CDR2 are MNHEY and SMNVEV (reference sequence). The CDR3 nucleotides read TGTGCCAGCAGTTCCGCAGGGGCAGTGTTAGCTAACTATGGCTACACCTTC. As protein: CASSSAGAVLANYGYTF.

V usage is TRBV5-1 and J usage is TRBJ2-5, with TRBD1 identical over 8 bases. CDR1 is SGHRS, CDR2 YFSETQ, per germline. V was pared by 3 bases and J by 3 bases, with 7 bases of the junction left unmatched. The CDR3 totals 15 residues. Here the CDR3 DNA reads TGCGCCAGCAGCTGGAGGCAGGACAGGGAAGAGACCCAGTACTTC. Translation gives CASSWRQDREETQYF.